These 26 T cell receptor beta chains were all obtained from the same sample, sequenced in a study of T-cell memory formation after mild COVID-19. Using its own MiXCR run on the 5' RACE reads, TCRdb lists one record per CDR3 protein. The repertoire holds roughly 170,000 distinct CDR3 sequences, with about 20% as singletons. Sequencing was done on a sample of PBMCs or a T cell subset sorted from them (not recorded which). These receptors all stem from an adult woman who had mild COVID-19 (a few samples of this study predate the infection). Cell type and time point are not known.

This clonotype was found a few times. The J gene is TRBJ1-1, the V gene TRBV10-3; tentatively, D is TRBD1 (6 bases). The germline gives CDR1 ENHRY, CDR2 SYGVKD. The CDR3 totals 14 residues. The ends were cut back, 5 bases at V and 1 base at J, with 11 bases in the middle. The CDR3 coding sequence is TGTGCCATCAGTCACAGGGTAACGAACACTGAAGCTTTCTTT. It yields the protein CAISHRVTNTEAFF.

This clonotype was observed a few times. V gene TRBV11-1 combines with J gene TRBJ1-1; 7 bases map to TRBD1. V lost 3 bases, J lost 1 base, and 5 bases stayed unmatched. The length of the CDR3 is 15 residues. CDR1 SGHAT and CDR2 FQDESV come from the germline V gene (reference sequence). The DNA for the CDR3 is TGTGCCAGCAGCTTTTGGACAGGAACGAACACTGAAGCTTTCTTT. It is translated as CASSFWTGTNTEAFF.

The CDR3 DNA reads TGTGCCAGCAGCGCCCCGACTAGCGGGAGACTCGAGCAGTACTTC. Its translation is CASSAPTSGRLEQYF. V usage is TRBV9 and J usage is TRBJ2-7, with 12 bases lining up with TRBD2. V lost 3 bases to trimming and J lost 6 bases; unmatched junction nucleotides: 7. In germline, CDR1 is SGDLS, CDR2 YYNGEE. This CDR3 region has 15 residues.

The sample holds a few counts of this clonotype. CDR3 in DNA: TGTGCCAGCAATGGGCGTGGCAGGGCGCCTTCGCCCCTCCACTTT. Residues: CASNGRGRAPSPLHF. The rearrangement uses TRBV12-3 or TRBV12-4 and TRBJ1-6, with a possible D match to TRBD1 (5 bases). The ends were cut back, 7 bases at V and 13 bases at J, with 23 bases in the middle. This CDR3 has 15 residues.

This clonotype was recorded many times. V and J are TRBV20-1 and TRBJ1-5, with a possible D match to TRBD1 (5 bases). CDR3 length: 16 residues. The V and J ends lost 3 bases and 0 bases respectively, with 15 bases between them. Germline V gene sequence: CDR1 DFQATT, CDR2 SNEGSKA (reference sequence). CDR3 amino acids: CSARERGIYSNQPQHF. The DNA of the CDR3 is TGCAGTGCTAGGGAGCGGGGGATCTATAGCAATCAGCCCCAGCATTTT.

This clonotype was observed a handful of times. The chain has TRBV12-3 or TRBV12-4 and TRBJ1-2; D is possibly TRBD1 (5 bases). The CDR3 has 14 residues. Trimming shortened V by 9 bases and J by 1 base, and 15 bases separated the two germline ends. In DNA, the CDR3 is TGTGCCAGTTCGTGGGGGGTTCTTAACTATGGCTACACCTTC. It yields the protein CASSWGVLNYGYTF.

V is TRBV5-1 and J is TRBJ2-7, with 7 bases aligning to TRBD1. The V and J ends lost 4 bases and 9 bases, in that order; junction bases with no gene match: 25. The CDR3 totals 18 residues. Germline CDR1 reads SGHRS; CDR2 reads YFSETQ. CDR3 nucleotide sequence: TGCGCCAGCAGCCCTACCTCTCTCCGGGACAGAAGTTATTTGGTGCAGTACTTC. This sequence encodes CASSPTSLRDRSYLVQYF.

This chain connects TRBV11-2 to TRBJ2-1; D unclear. The germline CDR1 and CDR2 sequences are SGHAT and FQNNGV. Trimming stripped 0 bases from V and 6 bases from J, with 12 bases between. This CDR3 is 15 amino acids long. The CDR3 nucleotides are TGTGCCAGCAGCTTAGATCTGTACCCCCGCAATGAGCAGTTCTTC. It is translated as CASSLDLYPRNEQFF.

This sequence joins TRBV12-3 or TRBV12-4 and TRBJ2-7; tentatively, D is TRBD2 (6 bases). The V end lost 5 bases, the J end lost 13 bases, and 18 bases lay between the germline ends. The CDR3 totals 12 residues. The CDR3 sequence is CASSNIRGNAYF. In DNA, the CDR3 is TGTGCCAGCAGTAACATCCGGGGGAATGCTTACTTC.

The rearrangement uses TRBV6-6 and TRBJ1-2; 7 nucleotides agree with TRBD1. The germline V gene has CDR1 MNHNY and CDR2 SVGAGI (reference sequence). The CDR3 covers 15 residues. J was trimmed by 2 bases and V by 4 bases; bases with no gene match: 7. The CDR3 loop is CASSSKTGSNYGYTF. CDR3 DNA: TGTGCCAGCAGTTCTAAGACAGGGTCCAACTATGGCTACACCTTC.

In DNA, the CDR3 is TGTGCCAGCAGCGTAGAGGGACAGAACCCCTACGAGCAGTACTTC. This gives the protein CASSVEGQNPYEQYF. This chain connects TRBV9 to TRBJ2-7, with 7 bases lining up with TRBD1. Germline V gene sequence: CDR1 SGDLS, CDR2 YYNGEE. V was clipped by 0 bases and J by 2 bases; unmatched bases: 5. The CDR3 contains 15 residues.

This clonotype was recorded many times. The chain has TRBV12-3 or TRBV12-4 and TRBJ1-2, with 9 nucleotides matching TRBD1. J lost 3 bases, V lost 5 bases, and 7 bases had no gene match. The CDR3 consists of 15 residues. In DNA, the CDR3 is TGTGCCAGCAGTACGGCCGGGACAGGGCACTATGGCTACACCTTC. Encoded protein: CASSTAGTGHYGYTF.

This clonotype was counted at least ten times. The V and J genes are TRBV7-9 and TRBJ2-7; D gene ambiguous. The CDR3 consists of 14 residues. Trimming pared 1 base from V and 5 bases from J, leaving 12 bases between. Per the germline V gene, CDR1 is SEHNR and CDR2 is FQNEAQ (reference sequence). The CDR3 spells CASSLVPGLDEQYF. CDR3 DNA sequence: TGTGCCAGCAGCTTAGTCCCCGGGCTCGACGAGCAGTACTTC.

This chain uses TRBV29-1 with TRBJ1-2; possible D gene TRBD1, 6 bases. The V end lost 4 bases, the J end lost 3 bases, and 9 bases lay between the germline ends. CDR1 and CDR2 from the germline V gene are SQVTM and ANQGSEA. The length of the CDR3 is 12 residues. The CDR3 is CSVGGQHYGYTF. The CDR3 region has the DNA TGCAGCGTTGGAGGACAGCACTATGGCTACACCTTC.

This clonotype has a handful of counts. The rearrangement links TRBV19 to TRBJ2-2, with TRBD2 as a possible D gene (6 bases). The CDR3 runs to 13 residues. In germline, CDR1 is LNHDA, CDR2 SQIVND (reference sequence). Trimming removed 5 bases at V and 5 bases at J, with 9 bases between. The CDR3 loop reads CASSPGTTGELFF. The CDR3 DNA reads as TGTGCCAGTAGTCCCGGGACTACCGGGGAGCTGTTTTTT.

The rearrangement joins TRBV3-1 to TRBJ2-3; TRBD1 agrees at 7 bases. The germline V gene has CDR1 LGHDT and CDR2 YNNKEL (reference sequence). CDR3 length equals 14 residues. V was clipped by 7 bases and J by 0 bases; unmatched bases: 4. CDR3 in DNA: TGTGCCAGCACCCCCAGGGGGAGCACAGATACGCAGTATTTT. Translating gives CASTPRGSTDTQYF.

This clonotype was observed once. The chain is built from TRBV7-6 and TRBJ2-1; D is uncertain. The ends were cut back, 3 bases at V and 2 bases at J, with 11 bases in the middle. The CDR3 sequence is 15 residues long. Germline CDR1 and CDR2: SGHVS and FNYEAQ. CDR3 residues: CASSLRTETYNEQFF. The DNA of the CDR3 is TGTGCCAGCAGCTTGAGAACCGAGACCTACAATGAGCAGTTCTTC.

This clonotype has just a few counts. CDR3 DNA sequence: TGTGCCTGGAGTGCCCCCCCCCACAAGGCGGGAGCTTTCTTT. Its protein is CAWSAPPHKAGAFF. V usage is TRBV30 and J usage is TRBJ1-1; D unclear. V lost 1 base and J 10 bases, leaving 19 bases between the germline ends. The CDR3 contains 14 residues. Germline V gives CDR1 GTSNPN, CDR2 SVGIG (reference sequence).

This chain uses TRBV19 with TRBJ1-3, with D uncertain. Germline lookup yields CDR1 LNHDA and CDR2 SQIVND (reference sequence). The CDR3 runs 13 residues. With 9 bases removed from V and 3 bases from J, the gap between germline ends came to 12 bases. DNA for the CDR3: TGTGCCAGCCAGACTTCTTTTGGAAACACCATATATTTT. This codes for CASQTSFGNTIYF.

This rearrangement joins TRBV6-5 to TRBJ2-7; D remains ambiguous. This CDR3 is 12 amino acids long. V was shortened by 2 bases and J by 0 bases, with 2 bases between the two germline ends. The germline CDR1 and CDR2 sequences are MNHEY and SVGAGI. CDR3 region: CASSYNSYEQYF. The DNA of the CDR3 is TGTGCCAGCAGTTACAACTCCTACGAGCAGTACTTC.

Only a few counts were recorded for this clonotype. The chain uses TRBV5-6 and TRBJ2-7; 9 bases agree with TRBD2. V lost 2 bases and J lost 5; bases outside the gene matches: 2. The CDR3 is 13 residues long. Germline V gene lookup returns CDR1 SGHDT and CDR2 YYEEEE. CDR3 region: CASSFSGSNEQYF. The CDR3 region has the DNA TGTGCCAGCAGCTTTAGCGGGAGCAACGAGCAGTACTTC. The variable domain in full, with the rest retrieved from reference TRBV5-6 and TRBJ2-7, is DAGVTQSPTHLIKTRGQQVTLRCSPKSGHDTVSWYQQALGQGPQFIFQYYEEEERQRGNFPDRFSGHQFPNYSSELNVNALLLGDSALYLCASSFSGSNEQYFGPGTRLTVT.

This clonotype is medium-sized within its sample. The rearrangement links TRBV27 to TRBJ2-3; TRBD2 agrees at 10 bases. The CDR3 contains 17 residues. Germline V CDR1 and CDR2: MNHEY, SMNVEV (reference sequence). V gave up 2 bases and J gave up 3 bases; unmatched junction bases: 8. CDR3 in amino acids: CASSLSGGASLTDTQYF. CDR3 in DNA: TGTGCCAGCAGTTTAAGCGGGGGGGCATCATTAACAGATACGCAGTATTTT.

This chain uses TRBV7-6 with TRBJ2-7; 9 bases line up with TRBD1. CDR1 and CDR2 (germline): SGHVS, FNYEAQ. The trim removed 4 bases at V and 3 bases at J, leaving 7 bases unmatched. This CDR3 contains 15 residues. DNA for the CDR3: TGTGCCAGCAGCTCCGGACAGGGGTTGATCTACGAGCAGTACTTC. Translation: CASSSGQGLIYEQYF.

In its sample, this clonotype was seen a few times. This chain links TRBV12-3 or TRBV12-4 with TRBJ2-5, with D possibly being TRBD1 or TRBD2 (5 bases each). Trimming pared 6 bases from V and 3 bases from J, leaving 17 bases between. The CDR3 extends over 15 amino acids. The CDR3 DNA reads TGTGCCAGCAGCCCCCACGGGCAGGGAGAAGAGACCCAGTACTTC. Translated, it gives CASSPHGQGEETQYF.

A few counts support this clonotype. The chain links TRBV5-1 to TRBJ2-5; 8 bases align to TRBD2. J was trimmed by 5 bases and V by 0 bases; bases with no gene match: 9. Germline loops: CDR1 SGHRS, CDR2 YFSETQ. The CDR3 extends over 16 amino acids. CDR3 in DNA: TGCGCCAGCAGCTTGGGGGGGCGGACTAGCCAGGAGACCCAGTACTTC. Encoded protein: CASSLGGRTSQETQYF.

The chain links TRBV7-9 to TRBJ1-1; TRBD1 is a possible D gene (5 bases). V shed 0 bases and J shed 2 bases, with 7 bases lying between them. The CDR3 is made up of 14 amino acids. Germline CDR1 SEHNR, CDR2 FQNEAQ (reference sequence). For the CDR3, the DNA is TGTGCCAGCAGCTTAGCGCAGGGAAACACTGAAGCTTTCTTT. It encodes CASSLAQGNTEAFF.